This entry describes one TCR beta chain. Germline CDR1 and CDR2: LGHDT and YNNKEL (reference sequence). The CDR3 has 16 amino acids. V shed 1 base and J 0 bases; nucleotides not matched to a gene: 5. The data were obtained in a study of blood T cell repertoires in COVID-19. The table came from immunoSEQ multiplex PCR; TCRdb's copy has only in-frame clones and leaves some out. The table shows 250,000 or so clones, with approximately 91% occurring only once. The gene calls are TRBV3-1 (or the pseudogene TRBV3-2) and TRBJ2-7; TRBD2 matches at 8 bases. This clonotype was obtained from a woman in her thirties or forties who had recovered from COVID-19. Sample: peripheral blood. The CDR3 sequence: CASSQGLALSSYEQYF. DNA for the CDR3: TGTGCCAGCAGCCAAGGACTAGCGCTCAGCTCCTACGAGCAGTACTTC.